Presented here are 21 T cell receptor beta chains from one specimen sequenced in a study of T-cell memory formation after mild COVID-19. TCRdb independently ran MiXCR on the 5' RACE reads; one entry per CDR3 protein. The sample has 470,000 or so distinct CDR3 sequences; more than 15% are singletons. Sequencing was performed on PBMCs or a T cell subset sorted from them (not recorded which). The receptors were gathered from a man aged 18 to 29 who had mild COVID-19 (a few samples of this study predate the infection). Cell type and time point are not known.

The gene calls are TRBV7-9 and TRBJ1-1, with D possibly being TRBD1 (5 bases). CDR1 SEHNR and CDR2 FQNEAQ come from the germline V gene (reference sequence). CDR3 length: 12 amino acids. Trimming cost V 11 bases and J 3 bases, with 13 bases left between them. For the CDR3, the DNA is TGTGCCGGGACTTGGGGGTACACTGAAGCTTTCTTT. Amino acids: CAGTWGYTEAFF.

There are many counts of this clonotype. The chain is built from TRBV5-4 and TRBJ2-7, with D perhaps TRBD2 (6 bases). V was clipped by 5 bases and J by 2 bases, with 17 bases between them. CDR1 is SGHNT and CDR2 is YYREEE in the germline V gene (reference sequence). This CDR3 is built from 15 residues. This chain's CDR3 is CASSDGGWRPYEQYF. In nucleotides, the CDR3 is TGTGCCAGCAGTGACGGGGGTTGGAGGCCCTACGAGCAGTACTTC.

This sequence joins TRBV6-2 or TRBV6-3 and TRBJ2-1; 9 nucleotides match TRBD1. Unmatched junction bases numbered 11, after V lost 5 bases and J lost 6 bases. CDR1 MNHEY and CDR2 SVGEGT come from the germline V gene. This CDR3 has 16 amino acids. The CDR3 loop is CASSTLLQGAANEQFF. The CDR3, as DNA: TGTGCCAGCAGTACCCTTCTACAGGGGGCCGCCAATGAGCAGTTCTTC.

The gene calls are TRBV4-1 and TRBJ1-6; perhaps TRBD1 as D (6 bases). This CDR3 is 17 amino acids long. The V end lost 0 bases, the J end lost 6 bases, and 15 bases lay between the germline ends. Per germline, CDR1 MGHRA and CDR2 YSYEKL. CDR3 amino acids: CASSQEAAGVPNSPLHF. Here the CDR3 DNA reads TGCGCCAGCAGCCAAGAAGCGGCAGGGGTCCCTAATTCACCCCTCCACTTT.

This clonotype occurred many times. The chain employs TRBV9 and TRBJ2-7; TRBD1 matches 7 bases. Per germline, CDR1 SGDLS and CDR2 YYNGEE. There are 13 residues in the CDR3. Germline trimming cut 4 bases from V and 0 bases from J; bases unmatched to any gene: 1. Here the CDR3 reads CASSRDSSYEQYF. The CDR3 DNA is TGTGCCAGCAGCCGGGACAGCTCCTACGAGCAGTACTTC. Looking up the rest from reference TRBV9 and TRBJ2-7 gives the full variable domain: DSGVTQTPKHLITATGQRVTLRCSPRSGDLSVYWYQQSLDQGLQFLIQYYNGEERAKGNILERFSAQQFPDLHSELNLSSLELGDSALYFCASSRDSSYEQYFGPGTRLTVT.

The V gene is TRBV2, the J gene TRBJ1-5; the match to TRBD1 covers 10 bases. V shed 6 bases, J shed 5 bases, and the junction held 10 bases outside the gene matches. Per germline, CDR1 SNHLY and CDR2 FYNNEI. CDR3 length: 16 amino acids. The CDR3 DNA reads TGTGCCAGCAGGGGACCCCGGGACAGGGGTTATCAGCCCCAGCATTTT. It encodes CASRGPRDRGYQPQHF.

At least ten counts were recorded for this clonotype. The CDR3 DNA reads TGTGCCAGCAGTTCCGGGCCTGGAAACACCATATATTTT. It is translated as CASSSGPGNTIYF. The V and J genes are TRBV6-5 and TRBJ1-3, with D unclear. Germline V gives CDR1 MNHEY, CDR2 SVGAGI. The CDR3 sequence is 13 residues long. Trimming removed 4 bases from V and 2 bases from J, with 6 bases in between.

The V call is TRBV7-9, the J call TRBJ2-7; D might be TRBD1 or TRBD2, each matching 5 bases. V lost 5 bases to trimming and J lost 1 base, with 18 bases between them. The CDR3 contains 16 residues. From germline, CDR1 is SEHNR and CDR2 FQNEAQ (reference sequence). The CDR3 DNA is TGTGCCAGCAGCCCCGTCGGTGGGACGCTATCCTACGAGCAGTACTTC. This encodes CASSPVGGTLSYEQYF.

This clonotype was found a few times. This rearrangement joins TRBV4-1 to TRBJ1-4; D is unresolved. V was pared by 1 base and J by 3 bases, with 3 bases between. The germline gives CDR1 MGHRA, CDR2 YSYEKL. The CDR3 length is 13 residues. This chain's CDR3 is CASSQVSNEKLFF. The CDR3, as DNA: TGCGCCAGCAGCCAAGTGTCTAATGAAAAACTGTTTTTT.

The chain has TRBV11-2 and TRBJ1-2; D remains ambiguous. V lost 1 base and J lost 8, with 11 bases in between. The CDR3 length is 13 residues. The germline V gene has CDR1 SGHAT and CDR2 FQNNGV. The CDR3, as DNA: TGTGCCAGCAGCTTAGCTCTAGCCAGAGGCTACACCTTC. Its protein is CASSLALARGYTF.

In this sample, this clonotype turned up a few times. The rearrangement links TRBV24-1 to TRBJ1-2; D not certain. Deletions cut 4 bases from V and 0 bases from J, with 8 bases between. This CDR3 contains 14 residues. Per the germline V gene, CDR1 is KGHDR and CDR2 is SFDVKD. The CDR3 sequence: CATSDGSSNYGYTF. DNA of the CDR3: TGTGCCACCAGTGACGGAAGCTCTAACTATGGCTACACCTTC.

This clonotype was counted at least ten times. V is TRBV11-2 and J is TRBJ1-4; D possibly corresponds to TRBD1 (5 bases). Trimming cost V 5 bases and J 7 bases, with 14 bases left between them. Germline lookup yields CDR1 SGHAT and CDR2 FQNNGV. The CDR3 length is 14 residues. CDR3 sequence reads: CASSQQEFSEKLFF. The CDR3 DNA is TGTGCCAGCAGCCAACAGGAATTTAGTGAAAAACTGTTTTTT. Complete variable domain (other parts from reference TRBV11-2 and TRBJ1-4): EAGVAQSPRYKIIEKRQSVAFWCNPISGHATLYWYQQILGQGPKLLIQFQNNGVVDDSQLPKDRFSAERLKGVDSTLKIQPAKLEDSAVYLCASSQQEFSEKLFFGSGTQLSVL.

There are a few counts of this clonotype. This rearrangement joins TRBV6-2 or TRBV6-3 to TRBJ2-1; 7 bases map to TRBD1. Germline loops: CDR1 MNHEY, CDR2 SVGEGT. The CDR3 is 13 amino acids. V dropped 9 bases and J dropped 4; count of bases not matched to a gene: 6. Here the CDR3 reads CASDRVGYNEQFF. The CDR3 nucleotides are TGTGCCAGTGACAGGGTCGGGTACAATGAGCAGTTCTTC.

This clonotype has just a few counts. This chain joins TRBV5-5 and TRBJ2-6; a weak D match, TRBD1 (6 bases). Germline loops: CDR1 SGHKS, CDR2 YYEKEE (reference sequence). The V end was cut by 7 bases, the J end by 9 bases, with 17 bases between. The CDR3 consists of 14 residues. DNA of the CDR3: TGTGCCAGCGAGAGCACAGGGTCACGCAACGTCCTGACTTTC. It specifies CASESTGSRNVLTF.

The gene calls are TRBV25-1 and TRBJ2-2; 8 positions agree with TRBD1. CDR3 length equals 16 residues. V gave up 5 bases and J gave up 3 bases; unmatched junction bases: 8. Germline V CDR1 and CDR2: MGHDK, SYGVNS. The DNA of the CDR3 is TGTGCCAGCAGTCCCCCGGACAGGGCTGACACCGGGGAGCTGTTTTTT. Amino acid sequence: CASSPPDRADTGELFF.

A few counts support this clonotype. The genes are TRBV6-6 and TRBJ2-5; D may be TRBD1 or TRBD2 (5 bases each). V lost 6 bases, J lost 5 bases, and 13 bases lay in between. The germline V gene encodes CDR1 MNHNY and CDR2 SVGAGI (reference sequence). This CDR3 contains 13 residues. The CDR3 spells CASSWGWRETQYF. For the CDR3, the DNA is TGTGCCAGCAGCTGGGGGTGGCGGGAGACCCAGTACTTC.

This clonotype has just a few counts. The J gene is TRBJ2-3, the V gene TRBV9, with D unclear. Trimming took off 2 bases at V and 2 bases at J, with 3 bases between the two ends. This CDR3 is 12 amino acids long. CDR1 is SGDLS, CDR2 YYNGEE, per germline. The CDR3 loop reads CASSVNTDTQYF. As DNA, the CDR3 is TGTGCCAGCAGCGTCAACACAGATACGCAGTATTTT.

This clonotype appeared a few times. The rearrangement links TRBV5-1 to TRBJ1-2; 7 bases agree with TRBD1. The ends lost 4 bases at V and 4 bases at J; junction bases unmatched: 10. Germline V gene data show CDR1 as SGHRS and CDR2 as YFSETQ. The CDR3 has 15 residues. CDR3 in DNA: TGCGCCAGCAGCCCCCAGGGACAGATTGGCTATGGCTACACCTTC. It translates to CASSPQGQIGYGYTF.

The chain has TRBV18 and TRBJ2-7; D gene uncertain. Trimming cost V 2 bases and J 1 base, with 18 bases left between them. This CDR3 has 17 residues. Germline assignment: CDR1 KGHSH and CDR2 LQKENI. The CDR3 spells CASSPGRLAPGSYEQYV. CDR3 DNA: TGTGCCAGCTCACCAGGCAGGCTGGCCCCAGGTTCCTACGAGCAGTACGTC.

This clonotype appeared a few times. This chain uses TRBV10-3 with TRBJ2-3; D is perhaps TRBD1 or TRBD2 (5 bases each). Trimming pared 0 bases from V and 0 bases from J, leaving 10 bases between. This CDR3 is built from 16 residues. CDR1 ENHRY and CDR2 SYGVKD come from the germline V gene. Written as DNA, the CDR3 is TGTGCCATCAGTGAGTCGGGGACCTCGAGCACAGATACGCAGTATTTT. As protein: CAISESGTSSTDTQYF.

The chain carries TRBV20-1 and TRBJ2-1; maybe TRBD1 (5 bases). Germline values: CDR1 DFQATT, CDR2 SNEGSKA (reference sequence). Trimming left V 2 bases short and J 5 bases short, with 10 bases between. This CDR3 has 13 residues. In nucleotides, the CDR3 is TGCAGTGCTAGACGGATACAGGACAATGAGCAGTTCTTC. Amino acid sequence: CSARRIQDNEQFF.